The 29 T cell receptor beta chains below were found in one sample sequenced in a study of vaccination and CD4 T cells after COVID-19. As to treatment: approximately nine-day PBMC culture with coronavirus spike peptide pools or control peptides (ViraFEST assay). Collection of the unexposed donor's CD4+ T cells took place before the COVID-19 pandemic (2011-2018). No antigens are known for them. Cultured CD4+ T cell DNA was sequenced using the Oncomine TCR Beta short-read assay. TCRdb re-derived calls from the PCR reads in MiXCR, one entry per CDR3 protein. Seen here are approximately 5,000 distinct CDR3 sequences, 25% to 35% observed once, and the top ten hold roughly 18%. The sample was CD4+ T cells from blood, cultured in vitro. The receptors were gathered from a human donor in good health.

This chain's CDR3 is CASSDLLYEQYF. The CDR3 DNA sequence: TGTGCCAGCAGTGACCTCCTATACGAGCAGTACTTC. This sequence joins TRBV25-1 and TRBJ2-7; D ambiguous. The CDR3 length is 12 residues. From germline, CDR1 is MGHDK and CDR2 SYGVNS. V shed 3 bases and J shed 4 bases, with 7 bases lying between them.

The rearrangement uses TRBV12-3 or TRBV12-4 and TRBJ1-5; D perhaps matches TRBD1 (6 bases). V was shortened by 7 bases and J by 1 base, with 17 bases between the two germline ends. This CDR3 contains 16 residues. The CDR3 loop reads CASTPGGWLSNQPQHF. DNA for the CDR3: TGTGCCAGCACCCCTGGGGGCTGGCTCAGCAATCAGCCCCAGCATTTT.

There are a few counts of this clonotype. The CDR3 nucleotides are TGTGCCCGAGGACTAGCGGGGAATGAGCAGTTCTTC. Translating it yields CARGLAGNEQFF. The V call is TRBV30, the J call TRBJ2-1; 12 bases fit TRBD2. This CDR3 is built from 12 residues. Trimming removed 8 bases from V and 7 bases from J; junction bases left unmatched: 3. Germline CDR1 is GTSNPN and CDR2 is SVGIG (reference sequence).

Here the CDR3 DNA reads TGTGCCAGCAGTGAAGCTGGAGGGGGCTATGGCTACACCTTC. As protein: CASSEAGGGYGYTF. V and J are TRBV2 and TRBJ1-2, with a weak D call TRBD1 (6 bases). V was pared by 0 bases and J by 4 bases, with 9 bases between. Germline loops: CDR1 SNHLY, CDR2 FYNNEI. The CDR3 is 14 residues long.

Judged by abundance, this clonotype is medium-sized. The chain recombines TRBV6-1 with TRBJ1-5; 8 bases fit TRBD1. The germline V gene encodes CDR1 MNHNS and CDR2 SASEGT. J gave up 5 bases and V 4 bases, and 10 bases lay outside the gene matches. The CDR3 sequence is 16 residues long. The CDR3 nucleotides are TGTGCCAGCAGTGGGAACCGGACAGGGCGAGATCAGCCCCAGCATTTT. Encoded protein: CASSGNRTGRDQPQHF.

The sample holds a few counts of this clonotype. The V call is TRBV11-2, the J call TRBJ1-5; TRBD1 might be the D (6 bases). Germline V gene sequence: CDR1 SGHAT, CDR2 FQNNGV. V shed 5 bases and J shed 7 bases, with 18 bases lying between them. This CDR3 is built from 15 residues. The CDR3 here is CASSPVGAGEQPQHF. CDR3 DNA: TGTGCCAGCAGCCCTGTGGGGGCAGGGGAACAGCCCCAGCATTTT. Filled out from reference TRBV11-2 and TRBJ1-5, the complete variable domain reads EAGVAQSPRYKIIEKRQSVAFWCNPISGHATLYWYQQILGQGPKLLIQFQNNGVVDDSQLPKDRFSAERLKGVDSTLKIQPAKLEDSAVYLCASSPVGAGEQPQHFGDGTRLSIL.

This clonotype was picked up a small number of times. This chain links TRBV2 with TRBJ1-2, with a possible D match to TRBD1 (5 bases). Trimming took off 3 bases at V and 4 bases at J, with 12 bases between the two ends. The CDR3 extends over 14 amino acids. Germline V lookup: CDR1 SNHLY, CDR2 FYNNEI. CDR3 residues: CASSEGGILYGYTF. The CDR3 bases are TGTGCCAGCAGTGAGGGGGGGATTCTCTATGGCTACACCTTC.

A few counts support this clonotype. The chain carries TRBV7-2 and TRBJ2-7; D not resolved. V lost 5 bases and J 7 bases, leaving 9 bases between the germline ends. Germline assignment: CDR1 SGHTA and CDR2 FQGNSA. CDR3 length: 11 amino acids. The CDR3 DNA is TGTGCCAGCAGCCCCGCGTGGGAGCAGTACTTC. Translated, it gives CASSPAWEQYF.

To note about this clonotype: Relative to the germline gene, one junction end is altered; a read error may explain this. V is TRBV7-7 and J is TRBJ2-1; 8 bases are shared with TRBD2. The length of the CDR3 is 17 residues. The germline CDR1 and CDR2 sequences are SSHAT and FNYEAQ (reference sequence). The CDR3 DNA is TGTGCTAGCAGCTTACTTGGAGCGGGGGCCGGTTTAGATGAGCAGTTCTTC. Protein product: CASSLLGAGAGLDEQFF.

The chain links TRBV7-2 to TRBJ2-1; 9 nucleotides match TRBD2. J lost 6 bases, V lost 5 bases, and 8 bases had no gene match. The germline CDR1 and CDR2 sequences are SGHTA and FQGNSA. This CDR3 spans 15 amino acids. The CDR3 sequence: CASSPEGLAGNEQFF. CDR3 coding DNA: TGTGCCAGCAGCCCAGAGGGACTAGCTGGCAATGAGCAGTTCTTC.

The chain links TRBV20-1 to TRBJ1-4; D ambiguous. CDR1 and CDR2 (germline): DFQATT, SNEGSKA (reference sequence). V was clipped by 1 base and J by 2 bases, with 11 bases between them. There are 15 residues in the CDR3. The CDR3 region is CSARVGPATNEKLFF. CDR3 bases: TGCAGTGCTAGAGTAGGCCCCGCCACTAATGAAAAACTGTTTTTT.

V gene TRBV5-4 combines with J gene TRBJ2-2; D not resolved. The CDR3 spans 15 residues. CDR1 SGHNT and CDR2 YYREEE come from the germline V gene (reference sequence). V was pared by 1 base and J by 0 bases, with 7 bases between. The CDR3 sequence: CASSLWTTNTGELFF. The DNA for the CDR3 is TGTGCCAGCAGCTTGTGGACGACGAACACCGGGGAGCTGTTTTTT.

This sequence joins TRBV6-1 and TRBJ1-1; D uncertain. With 8 bases removed from V and 0 bases from J, the gap between germline ends came to 10 bases. In germline, CDR1 is MNHNS, CDR2 SASEGT. This CDR3 region has 13 residues. The CDR3 protein is CASVGPMNTEAFF. In DNA form, the CDR3 reads TGTGCCAGCGTGGGCCCCATGAACACTGAAGCTTTCTTT.

The chain links TRBV5-8 to TRBJ2-1; 14 nucleotides align to TRBD2. This CDR3 spans 15 amino acids. Trimming cost V 0 bases and J 8 bases; bases outside gene matches: 1. CDR1 SGHTS and CDR2 YDEGEE come from the germline V gene. CDR3 bases: TGTGCCAGCAGCTTGGGACTAGCGGGGGGGCATGAGCAGTTCTTC. Protein product: CASSLGLAGGHEQFF.

The chain recombines TRBV6-1 with TRBJ1-2; no clear D. From germline, CDR1 is MNHNS and CDR2 SASEGT. Between the trimmed V and J ends, which lost 5 bases and 3 bases, there was a span of 10 bases. The CDR3 is made up of 13 amino acids. The CDR3 here is CASSTLSDYGYTF. The CDR3 nucleotides are TGTGCCAGCAGTACACTCTCAGACTATGGCTACACCTTC.

J is TRBJ2-7 and V is TRBV6-1; weak D call: TRBD1 (6 bases). CDR1 MNHNS and CDR2 SASEGT come from the germline V gene. CDR3 length: 15 amino acids. Trimming removed 5 bases at V and 7 bases at J, with 21 bases between. CDR3 sequence (DNA): TGTGCCAGCAGTCCCTACAGGGACGGGGCTAGGGAGCAGTACTTC. Its protein is CASSPYRDGAREQYF.

The V gene is TRBV6-1, the J gene TRBJ2-1; D is possibly TRBD2 (5 bases). Between the trimmed V and J ends, which lost 5 bases and 9 bases, there was a span of 11 bases. Germline V gene sequence: CDR1 MNHNS, CDR2 SASEGT. This CDR3 region has 12 residues. The CDR3 nucleotides are TGTGCCAGCAGTCAAGACGGAGGTGAGCAGTTCTTC. Translated: CASSQDGGEQFF.

The chain joins TRBV15 to TRBJ1-1, with a weak D call TRBD1 (6 bases). The V end was cut by 11 bases, the J end by 2 bases, with 18 bases between. Germline assignment: CDR1 LNHNV and CDR2 YYDKDF (reference sequence). This CDR3 is built from 14 residues. CDR3 nucleotide sequence: TGTGCCTCCATGTGGGGGGCCGGAAACACTGAAGCTTTCTTT. This encodes CASMWGAGNTEAFF.

This chain joins TRBV11-2 and TRBJ2-2; weak D call: TRBD2 (7 bases). Germline V gene sequence: CDR1 SGHAT, CDR2 FQNNGV. The CDR3 is 16 amino acids. Trimming removed 7 bases from V and 4 bases from J, with 19 bases in between. The CDR3 DNA reads as TGTGCCAGCACCCAACGGGGGGCGGGCGGCACCGGGGAGCTGTTTTTT. It is translated as CASTQRGAGGTGELFF.

The J gene is TRBJ1-5, the V gene TRBV7-9, with TRBD1 as a possible D gene (5 bases). Trimming pared 1 base from V and 2 bases from J, leaving 15 bases between. The CDR3 extends over 17 amino acids. Germline V gene lookup returns CDR1 SEHNR and CDR2 FQNEAQ (reference sequence). This chain's CDR3 is CASSLGSGVSGNQPQHF. CDR3 in DNA: TGTGCCAGCAGCTTAGGTTCGGGGGTGTCGGGCAATCAGCCCCAGCATTTT.

This chain uses TRBV12-3 or TRBV12-4 with TRBJ2-3, with D unclear. V lost 6 bases and J 1 base, leaving 11 bases between the germline ends. The CDR3 consists of 14 residues. The CDR3 spells CASSDSDGTDTQYF. CDR3 sequence (DNA): TGTGCCAGCAGCGACTCCGACGGCACAGATACGCAGTATTTT.

This clonotype was picked up a small number of times. The J gene is TRBJ2-1, the V gene TRBV6-1, with 11 bases that match TRBD1. Germline assignment: CDR1 MNHNS and CDR2 SASEGT. V was pared by 7 bases and J by 5 bases, with 7 bases of the junction left unmatched. The CDR3 contains 15 residues. The CDR3, as DNA: TGTGCCAGCATATCAGGACAGGGGGCAGACAATGAGCAGTTCTTC. Its translation is CASISGQGADNEQFF.

This sequence joins TRBV19 and TRBJ2-2; D is unclear. V was shortened by 4 bases and J by 1 base, with 4 bases between the two germline ends. Germline V gene lookup returns CDR1 LNHDA and CDR2 SQIVND (reference sequence). CDR3 size: 13 residues. The CDR3 region is CASSTVNTGELFF. The CDR3 DNA reads as TGTGCCAGTAGTACGGTGAACACCGGGGAGCTGTTTTTT.

The chain uses TRBV7-9 and TRBJ1-1, with TRBD1 as a possible D gene (5 bases). The CDR3 runs 14 residues. Germline assignment: CDR1 SEHNR and CDR2 FQNEAQ (reference sequence). With 3 bases removed from V and 0 bases from J, the gap between germline ends came to 8 bases. This chain's CDR3 is CASSFQGMNTEAFF. CDR3 sequence (DNA): TGTGCCAGCAGCTTTCAGGGTATGAACACTGAAGCTTTCTTT.

Only a few counts were recorded for this clonotype. The chain carries TRBV2 and TRBJ2-7, with D uncertain. Germline values: CDR1 SNHLY, CDR2 FYNNEI. V was cut by 6 bases and J by 2 bases, with 11 bases left in between. CDR3 length equals 13 residues. In DNA form, the CDR3 reads TGTGCCAGCAGCGTCGAGATTCCCTACGAGCAGTACTTC. Amino acids: CASSVEIPYEQYF.

Only a few counts were recorded for this clonotype. V usage is TRBV6-1 and J usage is TRBJ2-7; D could derive from TRBD1 or TRBD2 (5 bases each). The V gene's germline CDR1 is MNHNS and CDR2 SASEGT. CDR3 size: 14 residues. Trimming pared 6 bases from V and 5 bases from J, leaving 17 bases between. CDR3 sequence reads: CASSPYGARNEQYF. CDR3 bases: TGTGCCAGCAGCCCATACGGGGCGAGAAACGAGCAGTACTTC.

A few counts support this clonotype. This rearrangement joins TRBV5-1 to TRBJ2-7; D is uncertain. CDR3 length equals 14 residues. V was shortened by 2 bases and J by 0 bases, with 9 bases between the two germline ends. Germline V lookup: CDR1 SGHRS, CDR2 YFSETQ. As DNA, the CDR3 is TGCGCCAGCAGCTTAGGGCGGTTCTCCTACGAGCAGTACTTC. The encoded protein is CASSLGRFSYEQYF. Using reference TRBV5-1 and TRBJ2-7 for the parts outside the CDR3, the full variable domain is KAGVTQTPRYLIKTRGQQVTLSCSPISGHRSVSWYQQTPGQGLQFLFEYFSETQRNKGNFPGRFSGRQFSNSRSEMNVSTLELGDSALYLCASSLGRFSYEQYFGPGTRLTVT.

This clonotype counts as medium-sized. V usage is TRBV19 and J usage is TRBJ1-5; weak D call: TRBD1 (6 bases). Per the germline V gene, CDR1 is LNHDA and CDR2 is SQIVND (reference sequence). V gave up 5 bases and J gave up 6 bases, with 20 bases separating them. The CDR3 totals 16 residues. The CDR3 DNA reads as TGTGCCAGTAGTCCATCACATACAGGGTCGGGTCAGCCCCAGCATTTT. This encodes CASSPSHTGSGQPQHF.

In this sample, this clonotype turned up a few times. The rearrangement joins TRBV27 to TRBJ2-7, with 9 bases fitting TRBD1. The CDR3 totals 14 residues. Germline CDR1 and CDR2: MNHEY and SMNVEV (reference sequence). V was clipped by 6 bases and J by 4 bases; unmatched bases: 7. The CDR3 is CASRPGTGYYEQYF. DNA for the CDR3: TGTGCCAGCAGACCCGGGACAGGGTATTACGAGCAGTACTTC.